The clone carrying this T cell receptor (beta chain) was counted between two and nine times. This sample stems from a study of T cells after yellow fever vaccination. Notes on the study in general: The study re-detected most primary-vaccination clones after the booster (approximately 96% CD4, roughly 85% CD8).

V was trimmed by 3 bases and J by 9 bases, leaving 6 bases between them. This CDR3 contains 11 residues. TCR cDNA, made by 5'RACE template switching, carried an added universal primer site and UMIs. TCRdb reanalysed the 5' RACE reads using MiXCR and keeps one entry per CDR3 protein. The sample includes tens of thousands of distinct CDR3 sequences, roughly 13% of them seen just once. This chain uses TRBV12-3 or TRBV12-4 with TRBJ2-1; D is unresolved. Sequenced here: CD8+ T cells not binding an NS4B(214-222) dextramer, sorted from PBMCs, sampled less than 25 days after the first yellow fever vaccination. This TCR came from a man aged 18 to 30 who received the YFV17D yellow fever vaccine. The CDR3 coding sequence is TGTGCCAGCAGTTTGTCCAGTGAGCAGTTCTTC. Translating it yields CASSLSSEQFF.